Here is one T cell receptor beta chain with its context. This clone appeared once. Its antigen remains undetermined. No per-base quality is available; no much larger clone lies one base away. Using the deep immunoSEQ assay, multiplex PCR amplified TCR CDR3 regions from genomic DNA. Extracted genomic DNA from each cell subset was distributed evenly across all wells of several immunoSEQ 96-well plates, and each plate was treated as a replicate. For sorted subsets, approximately 190 ng genomic DNA, equal to some 28,000 T cell genomes, was loaded into each replicate PCR. Purified libraries were quantified with a Qubit 3.0 fluorometer, sized on a Bioanalyzer 2100, and re-quantified with the KAPA Library Quantification kit. Each immunoSEQ 96-well plate was sequenced on its own single-read 150-cycle Illumina NextSeq 550 flow cell. In the source study's methods: Because the immunoSEQ output included only junctional sequences and no quality scores, the filtering could not be the same as the filtering used for full-length reads. To assign V/J genes and CDR3, sequences were annotated using PyIR, a Python wrapper for IgBLAST v1.9, with IMGT germline references. Reads with weak V/J assignments (E-value above 1e-6), missing CDR3, stop codons, out-of-frame junctions, or ambiguous translated residues were removed. V3J clonotypes were defined by identical inferred V gene, J gene, and CDR3 amino acid sequence. To compute the percentage overlap between repertoires, the number of shared unique clonotypes was divided by the size of the smaller repertoire. RTK rarefaction, the Chao1 estimator, and Recon v2.1 estimates of unobserved clonotypes were used to assess repertoire richness. Generation probabilities were computed with OLGA for all TCRbeta clonotypes obtained by the gDNA method from several donors. This immuneACCESS table, as held by TCRdb, lists in-frame sequences with V and J called but not all clones. Of the missing ones, under half trace to an unresolved V gene in checked studies; the others have no known cause. The V and J calls and clone size come from that table; D and trimming were worked out from the DNA. The sample data list about 600,000 clones, and more than 95% of these were observed just once. The top ten clones comprise around 0.06% of the sample.

The donors were healthy, HIV-negative adults who had no recently reported acute infections or vaccinations. Only Caucasian adults living in Nashville, Tennessee, USA were represented among the donors. CD4+ T cells were enriched through magnetic negative selection, after which naive cells were positively selected on CD45RA and the remaining negative fraction served as the memory subset. Blood was obtained by leukapheresis, after which PBMCs were separated by Ficoll-Histopaque density gradient centrifugation and cryopreserved in liquid nitrogen vapor phase. Analytical flow cytometry was used to check the purity and quantity of each magnetically sorted T cell population. Genomic DNA was isolated from every sorted fraction and measured by UV absorbance on a Nanodrop 2000c. The sample comes from a study of shared clonotypes between healthy human individuals (dated by TCRdb to the early 2020s). For the wider study: Two women and three men aged 18 to 49 years were included in the cohort. To estimate repertoire size and how much clonotypes are shared between individuals, the study performed deep sequencing of blood TCR repertoires from about five healthy adults. For each donor, CD4 naive and CD4 memory were each run on three plates, CD8 naive on two plates, and CD8 memory on one plate. Per donor, leukapheresis produced somewhere between about 0.94 and 9.5 billion PBMCs. Different laboratories and diverse techniques were used to prepare libraries and sequence TCR repertoires, to increase sequencing depth and limit assay-specific biases.

Study-wide findings and limitations: Compared with non-shared clonotypes, clonotypes shared by all four sorted-subset donors had higher generation probabilities. Rarefaction of sorted-subset datasets indicated incomplete sequencing despite the large sequencing depth. Pairwise subsampling led to the expectation that sequencing depth would affect the degree of clonotype sharing among donors. Because the study included a small number of donors, the genetic and exposure-history diversity represented was limited. Sampling was restricted to blood, and TCR repertoires in tissue are likely to differ from TCR repertoires in blood. Estimated clonotype richness was generally larger for naive than for memory subsets. Across several donors, approximately 5% of naive CD4, over 3% of naive CD8, about 2% of memory CD4, and roughly 0.4% of memory CD8 clonotypes were shared.

Taken from cysteine to phenylalanine, the CDR3 has 15 residues. The DNA shown is the 45-base CDR3, in frame from base 1. V is cut back by 4 bases and J by 5 bases, with 5 bases in the junction unmatched. CDR1 and CDR2 are drawn from the germline V gene: KGHSH, LQKENI. Source material: naive CD4+ T cells sorted from blood. The intended sense of this specimen's cell subset or site label: CD45RA+ positively selected. The V gene is TRBV18 and the J gene is TRBJ2-2; a stretch of 9 junction bases matches TRBD1. The sequence derives from a woman aged 30 to 39 in good health. The CDR3 in this case is CASSLGQGVTGELFF. The nucleotide sequence is TGTGCCAGCTCACTGGGACAGGGAGTAACCGGGGAGCTGTTTTTT.